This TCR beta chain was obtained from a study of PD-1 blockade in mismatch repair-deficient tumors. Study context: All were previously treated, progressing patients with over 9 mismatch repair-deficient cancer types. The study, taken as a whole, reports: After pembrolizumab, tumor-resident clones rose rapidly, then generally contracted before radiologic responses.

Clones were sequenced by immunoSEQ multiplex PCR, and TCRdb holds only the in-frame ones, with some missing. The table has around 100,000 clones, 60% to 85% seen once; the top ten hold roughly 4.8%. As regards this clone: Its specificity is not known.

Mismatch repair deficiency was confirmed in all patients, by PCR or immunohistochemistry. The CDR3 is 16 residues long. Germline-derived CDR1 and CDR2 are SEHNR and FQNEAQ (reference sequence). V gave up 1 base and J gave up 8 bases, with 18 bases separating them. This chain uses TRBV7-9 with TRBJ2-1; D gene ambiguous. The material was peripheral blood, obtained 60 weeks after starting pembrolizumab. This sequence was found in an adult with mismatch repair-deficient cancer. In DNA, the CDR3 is TGTGCCAGCAGCTTAGGTCCTTGGCGGAGTCCGGATGAGCAGTTCTTC. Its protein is CASSLGPWRSPDEQFF.